These 15 T cell receptor beta chains were sequenced from one sample in a study of PD-1 blockade in classical Hodgkin lymphoma. Sequenced by immunoSEQ multiplex PCR; TCRdb stores in-frame clones only, minus some. The table has fewer than 35,000 clones, roughly 92% seen once. Regarding time point: newly diagnosed, previously untreated cHL patient sample. Input material: peripheral blood mononuclear cells (PBMCs). All receptors derive from a human donor with classical Hodgkin lymphoma.

The V and J genes are TRBV6-6 and TRBJ2-1, with TRBD2 matching 8 bases. The CDR3 has 15 residues. The germline gives CDR1 MNHNY, CDR2 SVGAGI (reference sequence). With 7 bases clipped from V and 10 bases from J, the junction kept 15 bases outside the gene matches. CDR3 loop: CASMAGLGGREEQFF. The CDR3 DNA follows: TGTGCCAGCATGGCGGGACTAGGGGGAAGGGAGGAGCAGTTCTTC.

V and J are TRBV5-1 and TRBJ2-1; D is tentatively TRBD1 or TRBD2 (6 bases each). Per the germline V gene, CDR1 is SGHRS and CDR2 is YFSETQ. The ends were cut back, 5 bases at V and 6 bases at J, with 15 bases in the middle. CDR3 length: 14 residues. CDR3 sequence (DNA): TGCGCCAGCAGTCCAAGAGGGGGAGGCAATGAGCAGTTCTTC. Its protein product is CASSPRGGGNEQFF.

This sequence joins TRBV27 and TRBJ2-7; D is uncertain. The germline gives CDR1 MNHEY, CDR2 SMNVEV (reference sequence). The V end lost 6 bases, the J end lost 4 bases, and 19 bases lay between the germline ends. The CDR3 contains 15 residues. CDR3 nucleotides: TGTGCCAGCAGCCTCGCTATAAGTAGCTCTTACGAGCAGTACTTC. Protein: CASSLAISSSYEQYF.

This clone was detected only once. The chain uses TRBV5-4 and TRBJ2-5; D may be TRBD2 (5 bases). The V and J ends lost 0 bases and 4 bases respectively, with 7 bases between them. The germline V gene has CDR1 SGHNT and CDR2 YYREEE (reference sequence). This CDR3 contains 13 residues. The CDR3 loop is CASSLEGAETQYF. The CDR3 DNA sequence: TGTGCCAGCAGCTTGGAGGGAGCAGAGACCCAGTACTTC.

This rearrangement joins TRBV19 to TRBJ1-1, with a tentative D call TRBD1 (5 bases). The length of the CDR3 is 14 residues. Trimming removed 7 bases at V and 1 base at J, with 13 bases between. Germline loops: CDR1 LNHDA, CDR2 SQIVND (reference sequence). CDR3 protein: CASTLWGENTEAFF. The CDR3 bases are TGTGCCAGTACCCTTTGGGGGGAGAACACTGAAGCTTTCTTT.

The CDR3 here is CASRSSLGTDTQYF. CDR3 nucleotides: TGTGCCAGCAGATCCTCACTAGGAACAGATACGCAGTATTTT. J is TRBJ2-3 and V is TRBV6-1; a weak D match, TRBD2 (5 bases). Trimming took off 6 bases at V and 3 bases at J, with 13 bases between the two ends. Germline V gene data show CDR1 as MNHNS and CDR2 as SASEGT. The CDR3 length is 14 residues.

The chain is built from TRBV27 and TRBJ2-7; the D gene is possibly TRBD1 (6 bases). The V and J ends lost 3 bases and 0 bases respectively, with 9 bases between them. There are 14 residues in the CDR3. Per germline, CDR1 MNHEY and CDR2 SMNVEV (reference sequence). As DNA, the CDR3 is TGTGCCAGCAGTTTGACAGGAGACTCCTACGAGCAGTACTTC. It is translated as CASSLTGDSYEQYF.

The chain recombines TRBV9 with TRBJ2-1, with TRBD2 matching 7 bases. The V gene end was trimmed by 4 bases and the J gene end by 0 bases; junction bases not matched to a gene: 4. The CDR3 totals 15 residues. The germline gives CDR1 SGDLS, CDR2 YYNGEE. The CDR3 reads CASSPASGSYNEQFF. The DNA for the CDR3 is TGTGCCAGCAGCCCAGCTAGCGGCTCCTACAATGAGCAGTTCTTC.

This sequence joins TRBV14 and TRBJ1-5, with no clear D. Per the germline V gene, CDR1 is SGHDN and CDR2 is FVKESK. V was trimmed by 1 base and J by 3 bases, leaving 7 bases between them. The CDR3 loop spans 14 amino acids. CDR3 sequence: CASSQGGDNQPQHF. The CDR3 DNA is TGTGCCAGCAGCCAAGGGGGAGACAATCAGCCCCAGCATTTT.

This clone was observed once. V and J are TRBV7-2 and TRBJ2-7, with 9 positions matching TRBD1. Per the germline V gene, CDR1 is SGHTA and CDR2 is FQGNSA. This CDR3 contains 17 residues. J gave up 4 bases and V 2 bases, and 12 bases lay outside the gene matches. The CDR3 DNA reads as TGTGCCAGCAGCTTAAACCCCCCGGGACAGGGTTGGTACGAGCAGTACTTC. This sequence encodes CASSLNPPGQGWYEQYF.

The V and J genes are TRBV9 and TRBJ2-1; D remains unclear. V lost 0 bases and J lost 5, with 9 bases in between. Germline V gives CDR1 SGDLS, CDR2 YYNGEE. This CDR3 has 14 amino acids. The chain's CDR3 is CASSVGALNNEQFF. The CDR3 DNA sequence: TGTGCCAGCAGCGTAGGAGCGCTGAACAATGAGCAGTTCTTC.

The gene calls are TRBV6-5 and TRBJ2-1; the D gene is possibly TRBD2 (7 bases). Looked up from germline, CDR1 is MNHEY and CDR2 is SVGAGI. The CDR3 runs 14 residues. V lost 9 bases and J 7 bases, leaving 19 bases between the germline ends. The CDR3 coding sequence is TGTGCCAGTGGGGGCGCGGGAGAGGTAAATGAGCAGTTCTTC. Protein sequence: CASGGAGEVNEQFF.

This clone was found once. The rearrangement uses TRBV11-2 and TRBJ1-2; D uncertain. The length of the CDR3 is 15 residues. Deletions cut 6 bases from V and 1 base from J, with 15 bases between. Germline lookup yields CDR1 SGHAT and CDR2 FQNNGV. The CDR3 DNA reads TGTGCCAGCAGGGGAACCCATAAGTATAACTATGGCTACACCTTC. Amino acids: CASRGTHKYNYGYTF.

On this clone: One end of the junction varies from germline; a read error may be responsible. The gene calls are TRBV11-2 and TRBJ2-7; D is possibly TRBD1 (5 bases). The CDR3 sequence is 14 residues long. Germline V gene lookup returns CDR1 SGHAT and CDR2 FQNNGV. The DNA for the CDR3 is TGTGCCAGCAGCTTAGTATACAGCGACAGCGAAACTACCTTC. It codes for CASSLVYSDSETTF.

This clone has only one observation. The chain links TRBV2 to TRBJ1-2, with D uncertain. Deletions cut 4 bases from V and 6 bases from J, with 9 bases between. The CDR3 is 12 amino acids. Germline CDR1 is SNHLY and CDR2 is FYNNEI. The CDR3 DNA follows: TGTGCCAGCAGTGGTCGGGGTGATGGCTACACCTTC. It encodes CASSGRGDGYTF.